A selection of T cell receptor beta chains follows, all from one sample in a study of beta chain features in type 1 diabetes. The table came from immunoSEQ multiplex PCR; TCRdb's copy has only in-frame clones and leaves some out. In the table there are roughly 290,000 clones, 15% of which are singletons. The sample comprised naive CD4+ T cells from blood. These receptors originate from a young man with type 1 diabetes. Each CDR3 is given with its conserved first and last residue. D genes are given only for firm matches. Only some rows state a clone size, as once, few, many or a class for expanded clones.

d_gene,v_gene,abundance,j_gene,CDR3aa,CDR3nt
-,TRBV28,-,TRBJ2-7,CASRPGSHEQYF,TGTGCCAGCAGGCCAGGGTCCCACGAGCAGTACTTC
-,TRBV11-2,few,TRBJ2-3,CASSTIYSKPPTDTQYF,TGTGCCAGCAGTACCATCTACTCCAAGCCACCCACAGATACGCAGTATTTT
TRBD1,TRBV6-5,-,TRBJ2-1,CASRRTGGNEQFF,TGTGCCAGCAGAAGGACAGGGGGCAATGAGCAGTTCTTC
TRBD2,TRBV7-2,-,TRBJ2-4,CASSLVLTSGGGNIQYF,TGTGCCAGCAGCTTAGTTTTGACTAGCGGAGGGGGTAACATTCAGTACTTC
-,TRBV2,few,TRBJ1-5,CASRGGVVRDQPQHF,TGTGCCAGCAGGGGGGGGGTTGTTCGAGATCAGCCCCAGCATTTT
-,TRBV2,few,TRBJ2-4,CASRDGIWENIQYF,TGTGCCAGCAGAGACGGGATTTGGGAAAACATTCAGTACTTC
TRBD1,TRBV11-2,-,TRBJ2-5,CASSSGQGKETQYF,TGTGCCAGCAGCTCGGGACAGGGTAAAGAGACCCAGTACTTC
TRBD1,TRBV9,-,TRBJ1-2,CASSALLTGTGYGYTF,TGTGCCAGCAGCGCCCTTCTGACCGGGACAGGGTATGGCTACACCTTC
-,TRBV14,few,TRBJ2-1,CASSQGRYNEQFF,TGTGCCAGCAGCCAAGGGCGGTACAATGAGCAGTTCTTC
TRBD1,TRBV19,few,TRBJ1-1,CASSTPRQGYTEAFF,TGTGCCAGTAGTACGCCCCGACAGGGGTACACTGAAGCTTTCTTT
TRBD2,TRBV11-2,few,TRBJ2-3,CASSPWASGGVRSRNTQYF,TGTGCCAGCAGCCCTTGGGCTAGCGGGGGGGTTAGGTCTCGAAATACGCAGTATTTT
TRBD2,TRBV28,-,TRBJ2-3,CASVAGGTDTQYF,TGTGCCAGCGTCGCGGGGGGCACAGATACGCAGTATTTT
TRBD2,TRBV7-9,-,TRBJ2-1,CASSRGLADSSYNEQFF,TGTGCCAGCAGCCGTGGACTAGCGGATAGCTCCTACAATGAGCAGTTCTTC
TRBD1,TRBV18,-,TRBJ2-5,CASSIGQGRETQYF,TGTGCCAGTTCGATCGGACAGGGAAGGGAGACCCAGTACTTC
-,TRBV4-3,few,TRBJ1-2,CASSPGFVGSNYGYTF,TGCGCCAGCAGCCCTGGTTTCGTCGGGTCTAACTATGGCTACACCTTC
-,TRBV15,few,TRBJ1-3,CATSQAQAAGNTIYF,TGTGCCACCAGCCAGGCACAAGCCGCCGGAAACACCATATATTTT
-,TRBV7-9,-,TRBJ1-1,CASSWWTQGNTEAFF,TGTGCCAGCAGCTGGTGGACGCAGGGGAACACTGAAGCTTTCTTT
-,TRBV11-3,-,TRBJ2-1,CASSSGHSSYNEQFF,TGTGCCAGCAGCTCGGGACATAGCTCCTACAATGAGCAGTTCTTC
TRBD2,TRBV5-1,-,TRBJ2-1,CASSSLGLAGYNEQFF,TGCGCCAGCAGCTCTCTCGGGCTAGCGGGCTACAATGAGCAGTTCTTC
-,TRBV11-3,-,TRBJ2-5,CASSLGGSSGTQYF,TGTGCCAGCAGCTTGGGCGGCTCGAGCGGGACCCAGTACTTC
-,TRBV30,few,TRBJ1-5,CAWAAGTWDQPQHF,TGTGCCTGGGCCGCCGGGACATGGGATCAGCCCCAGCATTTT
-,TRBV28,few,TRBJ2-5,CASSGSGLQETQYF,TGTGCCAGCAGCGGCAGCGGGCTTCAAGAGACCCAGTACTTC
TRBD2,TRBV15,-,TRBJ2-3,CATSRASGRADTQYF,TGTGCCACCAGCAGAGCTAGCGGGAGGGCAGATACGCAGTATTTT
-,TRBV5-4,-,TRBJ2-1,CASSLAQGDEQFF,TGTGCCAGCAGCTTAGCTCAGGGCGATGAGCAGTTCTTC
TRBD1,TRBV27,-,TRBJ2-7,CASSPTHRDRRIIYEQYF,TGTGCCAGCAGTCCCACCCACCGGGACAGGCGGATCATCTACGAGCAGTACTTC
TRBD2,TRBV9,-,TRBJ2-1,CASSSSGLAGFGVF,TGTGCCAGCAGTAGTTCGGGACTAGCGGGCTTCGGCGTCTTC
-,TRBV7-2,-,TRBJ2-4,CASSFSGDIQYF,TGTGCCAGCAGCTTCTCGGGGGACATTCAGTACTTC
-,TRBV25-1,-,TRBJ1-2,CASSEHPRGYTF,TGTGCCAGCAGTGAACACCCGCGGGGCTACACCTTC
-,TRBV6-5,once,TRBJ2-1,CASSYSGQLYNEQFF,TGTGCCAGCAGTTACTCCGGACAGCTCTACAATGAGCAGTTCTTC
-,TRBV4-2,few,TRBJ2-5,CASSQVRGRPEETQYF,TGTGCCAGCAGCCAAGTTAGGGGCCGGCCTGAAGAGACCCAGTACTTC
TRBD2,TRBV18,few,TRBJ2-2,CASSPGVRAGGTNTGELFF,TGTGCCAGCTCACCAGGAGTGCGAGCGGGAGGAACGAACACCGGGGAGCTGTTTTTT
-,TRBV11-2,-,TRBJ2-1,CASSVPRQDHEQFF,TGTGCCAGCAGCGTCCCCCGACAGGATCATGAGCAGTTCTTC
-,TRBV7-9,-,TRBJ1-1,CASSLDLGGVTEAFF,TGTGCCAGCAGCTTAGATCTAGGAGGGGTGACTGAAGCTTTCTTT
-,TRBV20-1,-,TRBJ2-1,CSARDPNEQFF,TGCAGTGCTAGAGACCCAAATGAGCAGTTCTTC
TRBD1,TRBV29-1,-,TRBJ1-1,CSVEVWTGREAFF,TGCAGCGTTGAAGTTTGGACAGGCCGTGAAGCTTTCTTT
-,TRBV6-6,-,TRBJ1-1,CASSYSRDTEAFF,TGTGCCAGCAGTTACTCGCGGGACACTGAAGCTTTCTTT
-,TRBV18,-,TRBJ2-6,CASSPLASGATNSGANVLTF,TGTGCCAGCTCACCACTTGCGTCGGGAGCCACCAATTCTGGGGCCAACGTCCTGACTTTC
-,TRBV30,-,TRBJ2-3,CAWSGTSSTQYF,TGTGCCTGGAGCGGGACAAGCTCAACGCAGTATTTT
-,TRBV29-1,-,TRBJ2-7,CSVREPPYEQYF,TGCAGCGTCCGGGAACCCCCCTACGAGCAGTACTTC
TRBD1,TRBV18,-,TRBJ1-2,CASSPQHTGVVIGYTF,TGTGCCAGCTCACCGCAACATACAGGGGTGGTAATAGGCTACACCTTC
-,TRBV28,-,TRBJ1-2,CASSLNPGRANYGYTF,TGTGCCAGCAGTTTGAATCCAGGAAGAGCTAACTATGGCTACACCTTC